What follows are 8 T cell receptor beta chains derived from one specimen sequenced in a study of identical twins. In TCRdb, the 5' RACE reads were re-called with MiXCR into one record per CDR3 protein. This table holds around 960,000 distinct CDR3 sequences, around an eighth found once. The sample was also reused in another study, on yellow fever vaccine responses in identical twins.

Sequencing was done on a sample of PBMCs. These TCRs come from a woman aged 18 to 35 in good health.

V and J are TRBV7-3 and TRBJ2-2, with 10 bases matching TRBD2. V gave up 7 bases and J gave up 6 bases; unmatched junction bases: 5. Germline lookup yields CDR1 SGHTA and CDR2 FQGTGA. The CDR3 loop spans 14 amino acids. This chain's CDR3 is CASKELAGSGELFF. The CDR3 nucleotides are TGTGCCAGCAAGGAACTAGCGGGGTCCGGGGAGCTGTTTTTT.

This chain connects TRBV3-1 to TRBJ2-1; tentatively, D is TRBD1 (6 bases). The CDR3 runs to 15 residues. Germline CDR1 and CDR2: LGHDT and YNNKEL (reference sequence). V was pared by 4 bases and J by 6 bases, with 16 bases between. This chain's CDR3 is CASSRAGTRPNEQFF. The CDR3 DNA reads TGTGCCAGCAGCCGGGCAGGGACACGACCCAATGAGCAGTTCTTC.

The CDR3 nucleotides read TGTGCCAGCAGTCATTCGACAGGGGGCAATGAGCAGTTCTTC. Translated: CASSHSTGGNEQFF. The rearrangement uses TRBV27 and TRBJ2-1; TRBD1 aligns across 9 bases. In germline, CDR1 is MNHEY, CDR2 SMNVEV (reference sequence). V lost 5 bases to trimming and J lost 6 bases; unmatched junction nucleotides: 5. This CDR3 has 14 residues.

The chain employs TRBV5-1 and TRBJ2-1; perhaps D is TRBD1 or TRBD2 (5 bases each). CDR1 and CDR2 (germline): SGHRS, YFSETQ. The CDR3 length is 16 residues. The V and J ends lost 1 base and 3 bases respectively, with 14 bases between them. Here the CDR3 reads CASSLLPGTDYNEQFF. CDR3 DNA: TGCGCCAGCAGCTTGCTTCCCGGGACGGACTACAATGAGCAGTTCTTC.

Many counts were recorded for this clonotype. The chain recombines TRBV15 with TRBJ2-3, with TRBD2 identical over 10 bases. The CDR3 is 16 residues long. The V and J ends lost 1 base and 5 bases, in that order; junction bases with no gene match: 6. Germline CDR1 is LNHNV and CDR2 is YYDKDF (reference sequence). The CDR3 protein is CATSRVQRGGRDTQYF. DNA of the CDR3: TGTGCCACCAGCAGAGTGCAGCGGGGGGGCCGAGATACGCAGTATTTT.

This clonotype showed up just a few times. CDR3 coding DNA: TGTGCCAGCAAGCAATACAACAACAGGGAGACCCAGTACTTC. Its protein product is CASKQYNNRETQYF. V usage is TRBV6-1 and J usage is TRBJ2-5, with D possibly matching TRBD1 (5 bases). The CDR3 contains 14 residues. V lost 7 bases, J lost 5 bases, and 17 bases lay in between. The germline gives CDR1 MNHNS, CDR2 SASEGT.

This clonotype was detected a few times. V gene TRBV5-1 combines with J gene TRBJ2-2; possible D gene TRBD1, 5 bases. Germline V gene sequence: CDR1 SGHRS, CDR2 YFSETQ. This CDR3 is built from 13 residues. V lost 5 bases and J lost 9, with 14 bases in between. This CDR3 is CASSPGRLRELFF. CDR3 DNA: TGCGCCAGCAGTCCAGGGCGTCTTAGGGAGCTGTTTTTT.

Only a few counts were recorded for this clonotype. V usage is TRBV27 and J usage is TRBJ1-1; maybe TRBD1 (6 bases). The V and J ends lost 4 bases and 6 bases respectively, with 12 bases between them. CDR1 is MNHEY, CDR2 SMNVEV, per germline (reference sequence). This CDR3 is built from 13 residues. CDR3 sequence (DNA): TGTGCCAGCAGTTCCCTCGGACAGCCTGAAGCTTTCTTT. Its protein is CASSSLGQPEAFF.